The rows below give T cell receptor beta chains drawn from one sample of a study of blood T cell repertoires in COVID-19. The repertoire was sequenced with immunoSEQ multiplex PCR; TCRdb's copy has only in-frame clones and lacks some. The sample lists just over 95,000 clones, around nine tenths occurring once. Source material: peripheral blood. These receptors were obtained from a man aged 60 to 69 with acute or convalescent COVID-19. Each CDR3 is given without its conserved first and last residue. The order of the fields is V gene, J gene, CDR3 protein.

V gene: TRBV2
J gene: TRBJ1-4
CDR3 protein: ASRRTGITEKLF

V gene: TRBV10-1
J gene: TRBJ1-1
CDR3 protein: ASSEAGGLNTEAF

V gene: TRBV7-2
J gene: TRBJ1-2
CDR3 protein: ASSPQGNYGYT

V gene: TRBV2
J gene: TRBJ1-1
CDR3 protein: ASSSRQNTEAF

V gene: TRBV3-1/TRBV3-2
J gene: TRBJ1-2
CDR3 protein: ASSQARQGLRGYT

V gene: TRBV3-1/TRBV3-2
J gene: TRBJ1-6
CDR3 protein: ASRDTNSPLH

V gene: TRBV3-1/TRBV3-2
J gene: TRBJ2-3
CDR3 protein: ASSTGTLGGGAQY

V gene: TRBV5-1
J gene: TRBJ1-2
CDR3 protein: ASSLSPRGRGYGYT

V gene: TRBV7-2
J gene: TRBJ2-5
CDR3 protein: ASSSLEATQY

V gene: TRBV7-8
J gene: TRBJ2-1
CDR3 protein: ASSPRRATYNEQF

V gene: TRBV9
J gene: TRBJ1-3
CDR3 protein: ASSVDEGNTIY

V gene: TRBV19
J gene: TRBJ1-1
CDR3 protein: ASSPAKRTEAF

V gene: TRBV6-5
J gene: TRBJ1-3
CDR3 protein: ASSRDNSGNTIY

V gene: TRBV6-5
J gene: TRBJ2-1
CDR3 protein: ASSSTGGLRF

V gene: TRBV27
J gene: TRBJ1-2
CDR3 protein: ASSFGGQPYGYT

V gene: TRBV3-1/TRBV3-2
J gene: TRBJ1-2
CDR3 protein: ASSLLGQGSGYT

V gene: TRBV19
J gene: TRBJ2-3
CDR3 protein: ASSLLAGGSDTQY

V gene: TRBV7-9
J gene: TRBJ1-4
CDR3 protein: ASSLRQGMANEKLF

V gene: TRBV6-5
J gene: TRBJ2-5
CDR3 protein: ASSSTKQETQY

V gene: TRBV5-1
J gene: TRBJ2-1
CDR3 protein: ASSPETILAGGNEQF

V gene: TRBV2
J gene: TRBJ1-2
CDR3 protein: ASSSGRSNYGYT

V gene: TRBV10-2
J gene: TRBJ1-3
CDR3 protein: ASSRGQDGNTIY

V gene: TRBV13
J gene: TRBJ1-1
CDR3 protein: ASSASGTPNTEAF

V gene: TRBV5-1
J gene: TRBJ2-5
CDR3 protein: ASSQGLERETQY

V gene: TRBV12-5
J gene: TRBJ1-1
CDR3 protein: ASGTQQWKGAEAF

V gene: TRBV2
J gene: TRBJ1-4
CDR3 protein: ASSDSAGEEKLF

V gene: TRBV6-5
J gene: TRBJ1-2
CDR3 protein: ASRVTTGSNYGYT